This T cell receptor (beta chain) derives from a study of blood T cell repertoires in COVID-19. Study-wide context: Sample material is recorded as cDNA or gDNA derived from T cells, B-cell-depleted T cells, or PBMCs.

Trimming removed 4 bases at V and 2 bases at J, with 10 bases between. CDR3 length: 14 residues. Germline lookup yields CDR1 SGHRS and CDR2 YFSETQ. Clones were read by immunoSEQ multiplex PCR, and TCRdb kept only the in-frame ones, dropping some. The sample carries fewer than 30,000 clones, approximately 70% recorded once. Sequencing input: peripheral blood. This TCR was sampled from a man aged 60 to 69 with active or convalescent COVID-19. This chain joins TRBV5-1 and TRBJ2-1, with D possibly TRBD2 on 5 matching bases. The CDR3 loop reads CASSVSAPYNEQFF. In DNA form, the CDR3 reads TGCGCCAGCAGCGTTAGCGCCCCCTACAATGAGCAGTTCTTC.